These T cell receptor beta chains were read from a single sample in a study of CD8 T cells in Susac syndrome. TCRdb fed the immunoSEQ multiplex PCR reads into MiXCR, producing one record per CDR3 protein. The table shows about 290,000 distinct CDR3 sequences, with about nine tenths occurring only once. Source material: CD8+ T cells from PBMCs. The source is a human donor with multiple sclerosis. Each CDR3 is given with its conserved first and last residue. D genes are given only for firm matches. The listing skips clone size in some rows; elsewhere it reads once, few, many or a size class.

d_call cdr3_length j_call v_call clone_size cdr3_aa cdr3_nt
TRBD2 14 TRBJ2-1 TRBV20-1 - CSARTSGDFNEQFF TGCAGTGCCCGGACTAGCGGGGATTTCAATGAGCAGTTCTTC
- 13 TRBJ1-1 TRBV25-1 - CASSWGSNTEAFF TGTGCCAGCAGTTGGGGCTCCAACACTGAAGCTTTCTTT
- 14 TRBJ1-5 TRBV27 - CASGLQGANQPQHF TGTGCCAGCGGTTTACAGGGAGCAAACCAGCCCCAGCATTTT
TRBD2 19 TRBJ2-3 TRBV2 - CASTNPGTSGFTSTDTQYF TGTGCCAGCACCAATCCCGGGACTAGCGGTTTCACTAGCACAGATACGCAGTATTTT
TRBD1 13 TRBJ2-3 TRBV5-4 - CASRDRMSDTQYF TGTGCCAGCAGGGACAGGATGTCAGATACGCAGTATTTT
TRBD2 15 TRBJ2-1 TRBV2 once CASRTSAGVFDEQFF TGTGCCAGCCGCACTTCAGCGGGAGTATTCGATGAGCAGTTCTTC
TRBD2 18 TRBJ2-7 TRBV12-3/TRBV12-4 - CASSGTSGRAGGIYEQYF TGTGCCAGCAGTGGGACTAGCGGGAGGGCGGGGGGTATCTACGAGCAGTACTTC
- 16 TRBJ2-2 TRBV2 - CASSPFPGANTGELFF TGTGCCAGCAGTCCTTTCCCAGGCGCGAACACCGGGGAGCTGTTTTTT
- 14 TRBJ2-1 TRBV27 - CAIRDSRSYNEQFF TGTGCCATCCGGGACTCCCGCTCCTACAATGAGCAGTTCTTC
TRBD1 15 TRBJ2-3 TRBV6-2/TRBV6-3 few CASSSRDSFTDTQYF TGTGCCAGCAGTTCCCGGGACAGCTTCACAGATACGCAGTATTTT
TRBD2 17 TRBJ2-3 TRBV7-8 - CASSLVGEAGATDTQYF TGTGCCAGCAGCTTAGTTGGGGAAGCGGGAGCCACAGATACGCAGTATTTT
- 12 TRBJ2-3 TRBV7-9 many CASSSSTDTQYF TGTGCCAGCAGCTCGAGCACAGATACGCAGTATTTT
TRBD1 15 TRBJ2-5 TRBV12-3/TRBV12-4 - CASSLETGSQETQYF TGTGCCAGCAGTTTGGAGACAGGGAGTCAAGAGACCCAGTACTTC
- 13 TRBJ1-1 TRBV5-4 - CASRQQGPTEAFF TGTGCCAGCAGACAACAGGGACCCACTGAAGCTTTCTTT
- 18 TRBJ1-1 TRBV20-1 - CSARPKNALTAMNTEAFF TGCAGTGCTAGACCTAAGAACGCCTTGACAGCCATGAACACTGAAGCTTTCTTT
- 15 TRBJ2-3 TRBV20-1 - CSANLAGQSTDTQYF TGCAGTGCTAATTTGGCGGGACAGAGCACAGATACGCAGTATTTT
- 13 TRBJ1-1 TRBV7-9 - CASSLYSNTEAFF TGTGCCAGCAGCTTATATTCGAACACTGAAGCTTTCTTT
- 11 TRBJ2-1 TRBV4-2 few CASSRNNEQFF TGTGCCAGCAGCCGGAACAATGAGCAGTTCTTC
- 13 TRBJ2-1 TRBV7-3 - CASSYLADNEQFF TGTGCCAGCAGTTACCTTGCGGACAATGAGCAGTTCTTC
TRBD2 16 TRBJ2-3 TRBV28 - CASLSRLAGSTDTQYF TGTGCCAGCTTGTCTCGACTAGCGGGTAGCACAGATACGCAGTATTTT
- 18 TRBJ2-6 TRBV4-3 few CASSQDQEGTSGANVLTF TGCGCCAGCAGCCAAGATCAGGAAGGGACCTCTGGGGCCAACGTCCTGACTTTC
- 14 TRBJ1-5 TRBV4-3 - CASSQGTANQPQHF TGCGCCAGCAGCCAAGGGACAGCTAATCAGCCCCAGCATTTT